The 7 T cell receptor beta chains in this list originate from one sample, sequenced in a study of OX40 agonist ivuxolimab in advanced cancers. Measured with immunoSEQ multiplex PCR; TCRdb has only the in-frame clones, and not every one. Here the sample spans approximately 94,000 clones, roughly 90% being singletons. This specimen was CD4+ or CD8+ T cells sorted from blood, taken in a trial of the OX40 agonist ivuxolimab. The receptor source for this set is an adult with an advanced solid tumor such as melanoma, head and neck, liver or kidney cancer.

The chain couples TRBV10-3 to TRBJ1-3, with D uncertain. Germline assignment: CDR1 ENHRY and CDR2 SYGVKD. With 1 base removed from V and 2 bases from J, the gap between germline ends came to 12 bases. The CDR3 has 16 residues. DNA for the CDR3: TGTGCCATCAGTGAGTTGGACGGTCCTCCTGGAAACACCATATATTTT. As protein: CAISELDGPPGNTIYF.

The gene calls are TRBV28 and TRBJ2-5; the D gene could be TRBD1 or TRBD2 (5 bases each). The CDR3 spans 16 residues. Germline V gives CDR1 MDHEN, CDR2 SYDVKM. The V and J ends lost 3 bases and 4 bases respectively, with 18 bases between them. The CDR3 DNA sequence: TGTGCCAGCAGTTTGCATCTCCGGGGCCGGGGAGAGACCCAGTACTTC. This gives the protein CASSLHLRGRGETQYF.

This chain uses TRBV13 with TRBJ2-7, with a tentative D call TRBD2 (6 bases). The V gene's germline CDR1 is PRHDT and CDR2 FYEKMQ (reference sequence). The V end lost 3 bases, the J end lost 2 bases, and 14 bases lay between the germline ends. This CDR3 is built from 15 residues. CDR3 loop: CASSFSSGPTYEQYF. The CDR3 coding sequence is TGTGCCAGCAGCTTCAGTAGCGGTCCCACCTACGAGCAGTACTTC.

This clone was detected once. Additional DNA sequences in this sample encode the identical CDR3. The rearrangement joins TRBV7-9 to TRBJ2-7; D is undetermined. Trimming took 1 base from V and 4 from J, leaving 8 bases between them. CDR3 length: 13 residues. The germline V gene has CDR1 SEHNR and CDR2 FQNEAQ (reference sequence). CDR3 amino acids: CASSLGQKYEQYF. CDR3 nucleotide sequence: TGTGCCAGCAGCTTAGGTCAGAAGTACGAGCAGTACTTC.

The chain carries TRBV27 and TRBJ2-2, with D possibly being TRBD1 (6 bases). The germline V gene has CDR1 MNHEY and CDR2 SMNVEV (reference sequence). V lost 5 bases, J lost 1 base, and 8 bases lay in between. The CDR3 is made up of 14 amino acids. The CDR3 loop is CASSVGQNTGELFF. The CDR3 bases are TGTGCCAGCAGTGTGGGACAGAACACCGGGGAGCTGTTTTTT.

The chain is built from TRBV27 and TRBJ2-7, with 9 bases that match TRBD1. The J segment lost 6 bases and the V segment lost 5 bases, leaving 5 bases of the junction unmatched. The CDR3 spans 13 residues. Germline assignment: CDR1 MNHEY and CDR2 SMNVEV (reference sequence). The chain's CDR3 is CASSPWTGAEQYF. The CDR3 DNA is TGTGCCAGCAGTCCCTGGACAGGGGCCGAGCAGTACTTC.

CDR3 coding DNA: TGCGCCAGCAGCCCCTTGGGTGACAGCAGCTTAGAGCAGTACTTC. It encodes CASSPLGDSSLEQYF. The chain recombines TRBV5-1 with TRBJ2-7; possible D gene TRBD1, 5 bases. The CDR3 sequence is 15 residues long. Per the germline V gene, CDR1 is SGHRS and CDR2 is YFSETQ. The ends were cut back, 4 bases at V and 7 bases at J, with 21 bases in the middle. The full variable domain, in which reference TRBV5-1 and TRBJ2-7 provide the parts outside the CDR3, is KAGVTQTPRYLIKTRGQQVTLSCSPISGHRSVSWYQQTPGQGLQFLFEYFSETQRNKGNFPGRFSGRQFSNSRSEMNVSTLELGDSALYLCASSPLGDSSLEQYFGPGTRLTVT.